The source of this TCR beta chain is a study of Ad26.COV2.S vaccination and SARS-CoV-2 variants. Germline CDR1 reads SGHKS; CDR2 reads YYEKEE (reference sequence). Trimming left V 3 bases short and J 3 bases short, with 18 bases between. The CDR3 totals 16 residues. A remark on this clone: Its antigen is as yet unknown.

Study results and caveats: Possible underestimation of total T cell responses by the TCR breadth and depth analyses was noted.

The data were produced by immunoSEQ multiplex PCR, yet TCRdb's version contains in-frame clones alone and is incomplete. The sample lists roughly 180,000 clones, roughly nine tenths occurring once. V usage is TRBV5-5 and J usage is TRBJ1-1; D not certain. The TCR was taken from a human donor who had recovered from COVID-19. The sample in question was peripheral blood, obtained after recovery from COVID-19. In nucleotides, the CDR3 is TGTGCCAGCAGCTGGGGTTGGGGTCCTGGGTACACTGAAGCTTTCTTT. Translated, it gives CASSWGWGPGYTEAFF.